The rows below give T cell receptor beta chains drawn from one sample of a study of Ad26.COV2.S vaccination and SARS-CoV-2 variants. Produced via immunoSEQ multiplex PCR; TCRdb's table is partial and in-frame only. The table records some 320,000 clones, around four fifths of them present only once. This sample comprised peripheral blood, obtained in a trial of Ad26.COV2.S vaccine versus placebo. The receptor set was obtained from a person between 18 and 65 years old who received the Ad26.COV2.S COVID-19 vaccine or a placebo. Both conserved end residues are part of each CDR3.

>TRBV24-1|13
CTTSGQPNQPQHF
>TRBV6-1|14
CASSYISRNTEAFF
>TRBV5-1|14
CASSSLTGDYGYTF
>TRBV7-6|13
CASSPANTGELFF
>TRBV29-1|11
CSVGPRETQYF
>TRBV6-5|12
CASSYSGREQYF
>TRBV28|12
CAVRKSSYEQYF
>TRBV6-5|15
CASSPLGGGREKLFF
>TRBV29-1|17
CSVRGGELGENTGELFF
>TRBV6-5|15
CATGLGVGMNQPQHF
>TRBV10-3|12
CAAGPSNQPQHF